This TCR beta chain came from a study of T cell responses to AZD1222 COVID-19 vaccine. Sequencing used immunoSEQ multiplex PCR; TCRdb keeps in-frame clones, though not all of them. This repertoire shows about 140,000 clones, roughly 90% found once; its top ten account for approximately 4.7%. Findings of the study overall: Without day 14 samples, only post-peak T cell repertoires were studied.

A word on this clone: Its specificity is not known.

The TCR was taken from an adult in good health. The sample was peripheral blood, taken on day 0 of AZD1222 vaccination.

The CDR3 region is CASSSPVRGTDTQYF. CDR3 nucleotides: TGTGCCAGCAGCTCGCCCGTGCGGGGCACAGATACGCAGTATTTT. V is TRBV5-8 and J is TRBJ2-3; possibly TRBD2 for D (5 bases). This CDR3 has 15 amino acids. V gave up 3 bases and J gave up 1 base, with 12 bases separating them. Germline V CDR1 and CDR2: SGHTS, YDEGEE.